The clone carrying this T cell receptor (beta chain) showed up many times. Antigen unknown. TCRdb reprocessed the RT-PCR reads with MiXCR, giving one entry per CDR3 protein. The sample has roughly 500,000 distinct CDR3 sequences, about 15% seen once. The V gene end was trimmed by 5 bases and the J gene end by 3 bases; junction bases not matched to a gene: 11. Germline-derived CDR1 and CDR2 are SGHTA and FQGNSA. The CDR3 is 16 residues long. These data come from a study of response to subunit inactivated influenza vaccine. Findings of the study overall: T cells newly recruited by each seasonal influenza vaccination are few, the authors suggested.

The gene calls are TRBV7-2 and TRBJ2-3; TRBD2 matches at 7 bases. This sequence was found in a man aged 45-69 years who received an inactivated influenza vaccine. The sample was CD4+ T cells sorted from PBMCs, taken around 2 years after vaccination. In DNA form, the CDR3 reads TGTGCCAGCAGCCACTCATCGGGAGGTGGTACAGATACGCAGTATTTT. Amino acids: CASSHSSGGGTDTQYF.